These 19 T cell receptor beta chains share one sample of origin, sequenced in a study of T cell responses to AZD1222 COVID-19 vaccine. Sequencing was performed with immunoSEQ multiplex PCR; in TCRdb, only in-frame clones are kept and a portion is missing. The sample lists about 110,000 clones; roughly 84% were seen once. The sample here was peripheral blood, taken on day 0 of AZD1222 vaccination. Receptors originate from an adult in good health.

V usage is TRBV2 and J usage is TRBJ1-1, with D maybe TRBD1 (6 bases). Trimming pared 4 bases from V and 5 bases from J, leaving 11 bases between. Germline V lookup: CDR1 SNHLY, CDR2 FYNNEI. There are 13 residues in the CDR3. CDR3: CASSAGGGTEAFF. In DNA, the CDR3 is TGTGCCAGCAGTGCGGGGGGCGGTACTGAAGCTTTCTTT.

The chain combines TRBV28 with TRBJ1-5, with D unresolved. Per the germline V gene, CDR1 is MDHEN and CDR2 is SYDVKM. Between the trimmed V and J ends, which lost 4 bases and 1 base, there was a span of 8 bases. CDR3 length: 14 residues. CDR3 nucleotides: TGTGCCAGCAGTTCAACAAGCAGCAATCAGCCCCAGCATTTT. It yields the protein CASSSTSSNQPQHF.

V and J are TRBV7-2 and TRBJ2-5; D tentatively reads TRBD1 or TRBD2 (6 bases each). Germline V lookup: CDR1 SGHTA, CDR2 FQGNSA. The CDR3 is 16 residues long. Deletions cut 7 bases from V and 5 bases from J, with 23 bases between. CDR3 nucleotides: TGTGCCAGCACCCCCCCCGGGGGCGGGACTGGGGAGACCCAGTACTTC. Its protein product is CASTPPGGGTGETQYF.

The chain carries TRBV27 and TRBJ1-4; TRBD1 agrees at 7 bases. Trimming at V came to 5 bases and at J to 4 bases, leaving 4 bases not matched to a gene. Per the germline V gene, CDR1 is MNHEY and CDR2 is SMNVEV (reference sequence). CDR3 length: 14 amino acids. The CDR3 spells CASSAGQVNEKLFF. CDR3 DNA: TGTGCCAGCAGTGCCGGACAGGTTAATGAAAAACTGTTTTTT.

This rearrangement joins TRBV28 to TRBJ2-7, with D tentatively TRBD2 (6 bases). The CDR3 totals 17 residues. Germline assignment: CDR1 MDHEN and CDR2 SYDVKM. V shed 3 bases and J shed 0 bases, with 18 bases lying between them. CDR3 protein: CASSFLVAGGASYEQYF. The CDR3 coding sequence is TGTGCCAGCAGTTTCTTAGTCGCGGGCGGGGCCTCCTACGAGCAGTACTTC. Variable domain in full (rest from reference TRBV28 and TRBJ2-7): DVKVTQSSRYLVKRTGEKVFLECVQDMDHENMFWYRQDPGLGLRLIYFSYDVKMKEKGDIPEGYSVSREKKERFSLILESASTNQTSMYLCASSFLVAGGASYEQYFGPGTRLTVT.

The chain is built from TRBV4-1 and TRBJ1-5; TRBD1 aligns across 7 bases. J lost 5 bases, V lost 3 bases, and 13 bases had no gene match. CDR1 is MGHRA and CDR2 is YSYEKL in the germline V gene. The CDR3 spans 17 residues. Here the CDR3 DNA reads TGCGCCAGCAGCCAGATAGGGACAGTAGGTCACGATCAGCCCCAGCATTTT. This translates into CASSQIGTVGHDQPQHF.

The rearrangement links TRBV7-9 to TRBJ2-3; TRBD1 matches at 11 bases. This CDR3 has 15 amino acids. Germline loops: CDR1 SEHNR, CDR2 FQNEAQ (reference sequence). With V trimmed by 4 bases and J by 3 bases, 3 bases remained unmatched. The CDR3 DNA is TGTGCCAGCAGCTCAGGACAGGGGGCGACAGATACGCAGTATTTT. Encoded protein: CASSSGQGATDTQYF.

The V call is TRBV5-4, the J call TRBJ1-1; D remains unclear. The V gene's germline CDR1 is SGHNT and CDR2 YYREEE (reference sequence). This CDR3 is built from 15 residues. Trimming took 4 bases from V and 1 from J, leaving 14 bases between them. Here the CDR3 DNA reads TGTGCCAGCAGCCCAATGACCCAGGCGAACACTGAAGCTTTCTTT. This gives the protein CASSPMTQANTEAFF.

In its sample, this clone was seen once. V usage is TRBV9 and J usage is TRBJ2-1, with 8 bases that match TRBD2. Trimming at V came to 0 bases and at J to 7 bases, leaving 21 bases not matched to a gene. This CDR3 spans 20 amino acids. Germline V gives CDR1 SGDLS, CDR2 YYNGEE. The CDR3 coding sequence is TGTGCCAGCAGCGTAGAAGGTAGCGGGGCTTCCTACCCCCTACGGAATGAGCAGTTCTTC. Encoded protein: CASSVEGSGASYPLRNEQFF.

This chain uses TRBV19 with TRBJ1-5, with TRBD1 as a possible D gene (5 bases). The CDR3 extends over 14 amino acids. Trimming shortened V by 3 bases and J by 6 bases, and 12 bases separated the two germline ends. CDR1 and CDR2 from the germline V gene are LNHDA and SQIVND (reference sequence). The CDR3 protein is CASSIFQGLQPQHF. CDR3 coding DNA: TGTGCCAGTAGTATTTTCCAGGGTCTTCAGCCCCAGCATTTT.

The CDR3 sequence: CASRAGRNSPLHF. DNA of the CDR3: TGTGCCAGCAGAGCCGGACGGAATTCACCCCTCCACTTT. V gene TRBV6-5 combines with J gene TRBJ1-6; D uncertain. Germline V lookup: CDR1 MNHEY, CDR2 SVGAGI. Trimming cost V 6 bases and J 7 bases, with 10 bases left between them. CDR3 length equals 13 residues.

The rearrangement joins TRBV28 to TRBJ1-4, with a tentative D call TRBD1 (6 bases). V was clipped by 6 bases and J by 8 bases, with 10 bases between them. Germline V gives CDR1 MDHEN, CDR2 SYDVKM. The CDR3 consists of 12 residues. CDR3 bases: TGTGCCAGCAGCTCGGACAGCGAAAAACTGTTTTTT. It encodes CASSSDSEKLFF.

This clone was recorded once. The rearrangement links TRBV29-1 to TRBJ2-1; either TRBD1 or TRBD2 may supply D (6 bases each). Germline loops: CDR1 SQVTM, CDR2 ANQGSEA. The CDR3 totals 15 residues. Trimming took off 8 bases at V and 5 bases at J, with 22 bases between the two ends. The CDR3 sequence is CSYRADPGLNNEQFF. The DNA of the CDR3 is TGCAGCTACAGGGCCGACCCGGGACTCAACAATGAGCAGTTCTTC.

This clone was observed a single time. This chain uses TRBV14 with TRBJ1-4; TRBD1 is a possible D gene (6 bases). The CDR3 has 15 amino acids. Trimming stripped 4 bases from V and 4 bases from J, with 13 bases between. The germline gives CDR1 SGHDN, CDR2 FVKESK. The CDR3, as DNA: TGTGCCAGCAGCCTTGGACAGCAGGGTAATGAAAAACTGTTTTTT. Translation: CASSLGQQGNEKLFF.

The V and J genes are TRBV10-3 and TRBJ2-3; D remains unclear. V shed 8 bases and J shed 0 bases, with 6 bases lying between them. There are 12 residues in the CDR3. From germline, CDR1 is ENHRY and CDR2 SYGVKD. CDR3 nucleotides: TGTGCCATCGGAGCAAGCACAGATACGCAGTATTTT. Translated, it gives CAIGASTDTQYF.

This clone was detected only once. CDR3 nucleotides: TGTGCCAGCAGCTTTTTGGGAGACACTGAAGCTTTCTTT. Residues: CASSFLGDTEAFF. The chain employs TRBV11-2 and TRBJ1-1, with D hard to call. The CDR3 has 13 amino acids. Germline V CDR1 and CDR2: SGHAT, FQNNGV. Trimming cost V 3 bases and J 3 bases, with 8 bases left between them. Full variable domain (missing parts from reference TRBV11-2 and TRBJ1-1): EAGVAQSPRYKIIEKRQSVAFWCNPISGHATLYWYQQILGQGPKLLIQFQNNGVVDDSQLPKDRFSAERLKGVDSTLKIQPAKLEDSAVYLCASSFLGDTEAFFGQGTRLTVV.

The chain joins TRBV3-1 (or the pseudogene TRBV3-2) to TRBJ1-5, with TRBD1 matching 7 bases. V dropped 4 bases and J dropped 7; count of bases not matched to a gene: 16. The CDR3 is 17 residues long. Germline CDR1 LGHDT, CDR2 YNNKEL (reference sequence). For the CDR3, the DNA is TGTGCCAGCAGCCCCCCACGAGACAGGGAGAGTGGGCAGCCCCAGCATTTT. Protein sequence: CASSPPRDRESGQPQHF.

The CDR3 loop is CATSDPRGATGEQYF. CDR3 nucleotides: TGTGCCACCAGTGACCCCAGGGGTGCAACGGGGGAGCAGTACTTC. V is TRBV24-1 and J is TRBJ2-7; possible D gene TRBD1, 6 bases. V gave up 4 bases and J gave up 7 bases, with 19 bases separating them. From germline, CDR1 is KGHDR and CDR2 SFDVKD. The CDR3 extends over 15 amino acids.

The CDR3 DNA reads as TGTGCCAGCAGCTTATCCCCGTCGACGGGACAGCAACTCTATGGCTACACCTTC. This gives the protein CASSLSPSTGQQLYGYTF. The J gene is TRBJ1-2, the V gene TRBV7-2, with 7 bases that match TRBD1. The germline CDR1 and CDR2 sequences are SGHTA and FQGNSA. CDR3 length: 18 amino acids. J gave up 4 bases and V 2 bases, and 16 bases lay outside the gene matches.